Following are 12 T cell receptor beta chains from one sample sequenced in a study of identical twins (TCRdb year 2016). Library preparation used 5' RACE. The instrument given in TCRdb is Illumina HiSeq 2000. TCRdb itself trimmed the public reads at Q25 with fastp, ran MiXCR and retained productive beta chains. Rows with a matching CDR3 protein are joined into one entry that keeps the most common DNA and genes. For this sample there are 1.5 million or so distinct CDR3 sequences; around a third appear just once. The ten largest clones take up under 0.35% of the sample. The specimen sequenced was cord blood. The receptor source for this set is a newborn girl in good health.

The table lists this clonotype with a few counts. CDR3 protein: CASSSQRGPSHEQFF. The CDR3 nucleotides read TGTGCCAGCAGCTCCCAGCGGGGGCCCTCCCATGAGCAGTTCTTC. This chain connects TRBV7-2 to TRBJ2-1; 8 bases map to TRBD2. Looked up from germline, CDR1 is SGHTA and CDR2 is FQGNSA. The CDR3 extends over 15 amino acids. Unmatched junction bases numbered 10, after V lost 4 bases and J lost 8 bases.

This clonotype was seen more than once but under ten times. The chain recombines TRBV28 with TRBJ2-7; TRBD2 matches 10 bases. V was pared by 4 bases and J by 3 bases, with 21 bases of the junction left unmatched. This CDR3 is 20 amino acids long. Germline V gene sequence: CDR1 MDHEN, CDR2 SYDVKM. Here the CDR3 DNA reads TGTGCCAGCAGTTCCTATCCGGGACAGGTTTGGCTAGCGGGAGACTACGAGCAGTACTTC. Translating gives CASSSYPGQVWLAGDYEQYF.

This clonotype showed up many times. The rearrangement uses TRBV29-1 and TRBJ2-3, with D maybe TRBD2 (5 bases). Per germline, CDR1 SQVTM and CDR2 ANQGSEA. V was cut by 3 bases and J by 1 base, with 8 bases left in between. The CDR3 covers 13 residues. The CDR3 loop reads CSVEGSGTDTQYF. In nucleotides, the CDR3 is TGCAGCGTTGAGGGGAGCGGCACAGATACGCAGTATTTT.

This rearrangement joins TRBV4-1 to TRBJ2-7; TRBD2 is a possible D gene (6 bases). The CDR3 has 15 residues. The V end lost 4 bases, the J end lost 1 base, and 14 bases lay between the germline ends. CDR1 and CDR2 from the germline V gene are MGHRA and YSYEKL. The DNA of the CDR3 is TGCGCCAGCAGCCGGGACTGGGGAGAATCCTACGAGCAGTACTTC. It codes for CASSRDWGESYEQYF.

J is TRBJ2-3 and V is TRBV12-3 or TRBV12-4; D might be TRBD2 (5 bases). The CDR3 contains 17 residues. Trimming removed 3 bases at V and 0 bases at J, with 16 bases between. CDR3 coding DNA: TGTGCCAGCAGTTTGGCCCTAGCAATCGCTAGCACAGATACGCAGTATTTT. Translating it yields CASSLALAIASTDTQYF.

This rearrangement joins TRBV10-3 to TRBJ1-2; 11 nucleotides match TRBD1. The CDR3 sequence is 15 residues long. Germline lookup yields CDR1 ENHRY and CDR2 SYGVKD. V trimming: 4 bases; J trimming: 7 bases; junction bases outside the gene matches: 8. CDR3 residues: CAISGPGQGDPGYTF. The CDR3 nucleotides are TGTGCCATCAGTGGACCGGGACAGGGGGACCCTGGCTACACCTTC.

This sequence joins TRBV29-1 and TRBJ2-3, with 11 nucleotides matching TRBD2. Germline values: CDR1 SQVTM, CDR2 ANQGSEA. J lost 5 bases, V lost 3 bases, and 7 bases had no gene match. The CDR3 has 15 amino acids. CDR3 in amino acids: CSVDLAGGIRDTQYF. The CDR3 coding sequence is TGCAGCGTTGATCTAGCGGGGGGCATAAGAGATACGCAGTATTTT.

The rearrangement joins TRBV20-1 to TRBJ1-2; 8 bases map to TRBD1. The CDR3 has 12 residues. The V and J ends lost 5 bases and 6 bases, in that order; junction bases with no gene match: 5. Germline lookup yields CDR1 DFQATT and CDR2 SNEGSKA (reference sequence). The CDR3 here is CSAGDRQDGYTF. The CDR3 DNA sequence: TGCAGTGCTGGGGACAGGCAGGATGGCTACACCTTC.

This clonotype was observed a handful of times. This chain uses TRBV12-5 with TRBJ2-3, with 8 bases lining up with TRBD1. Looked up from germline, CDR1 is LGHNT and CDR2 is FRNRAP. After removal of 6 bases from V and 4 bases from J, the junction contained 6 bases not matched to a gene. CDR3 length: 14 amino acids. CDR3 DNA sequence: TGTGCTAGTGGCCTTGACAGGGGACCAGATACGCAGTATTTT. This translates into CASGLDRGPDTQYF.

This sequence joins TRBV6-2 or TRBV6-3 and TRBJ2-1; D gene unclear. The CDR3 contains 12 residues. CDR1 is MNHEY and CDR2 is SVGEGT in the germline V gene. V lost 9 bases to trimming and J lost 6 bases, with 12 bases between them. The CDR3, as DNA: TGTGCCAGTGAGGATACCCCCAATGAGCAGTTCTTC. It encodes CASEDTPNEQFF.

The chain carries TRBV20-1 and TRBJ1-3; 7 bases are a match to TRBD1. Trimming at V came to 4 bases and at J to 4 bases, leaving 4 bases not matched to a gene. The CDR3 has 13 amino acids. In germline, CDR1 is DFQATT, CDR2 SNEGSKA (reference sequence). CDR3 region: CSATGTAGNTIYF. Written as DNA, the CDR3 is TGCAGTGCTACTGGGACAGCCGGAAACACCATATATTTT.

This clonotype was recorded once. This sequence joins TRBV10-3 and TRBJ2-1; possibly TRBD2 for D (5 bases). The J call is doubtful: the DNA matches TRBJ2-7 better. This CDR3 spans 15 amino acids. Per germline, CDR1 ENHRY and CDR2 SYGVKD. CDR3 region: CAISSTGSSYNEQYF. In DNA form, the CDR3 reads TGTGCCATCAGCTCGACGGGGAGCTCCTACAATGAGCAGTACTTC.